This TCR beta chain was obtained from a study of CD8+CD57+ T cells in acquired aplastic anemia. Study in general: There were roughly 9.8 million reads, on average, for CD4+ cells from healthy donors.

The CDR3 has 16 amino acids. Germline CDR1 is SGDLS and CDR2 is YYNGEE. The V end was cut by 0 bases, the J end by 0 bases, with 11 bases between. This clonotype was counted many times. Its antigen is not identified. Study-wide points: The study identified roughly 31 CD8+ CDR3 sequences shared by patients and controls.

Profiling of TCR beta VDJ combinations and CDR3 sequences used genomic DNA as template. Via MiXCR, TCRdb re-called the reads, giving one row per CDR3 protein. The data contain around 180,000 distinct CDR3 sequences, about 60% of them singletons. The material sequenced was sorted CD4+, CD8+, or CD8+CD57+ T cells (not recorded which) from PBMCs. The source of this sequence is a human donor in good health. The chain carries TRBV9 and TRBJ2-3, with TRBD2 as a possible D gene (6 bases). The CDR3 loop reads CASSVGQRVSTDTQYF. CDR3 DNA sequence: TGTGCCAGCAGCGTAGGACAGCGGGTTAGCACAGATACGCAGTATTTT.